The T cell receptor beta chain described here comes from a study of graft-versus-host responses after intestinal transplantation. Study overall: Among the recipients, all got anti-thymocyte globulin induction and then tacrolimus and steroids for 2 to 3 years.

Points on this clone: Its cognate antigen is unknown.

The ends were cut back, 2 bases at V and 8 bases at J, with 13 bases in the middle. Germline CDR1 SNHLY, CDR2 FYNNEI. This CDR3 spans 14 amino acids. Assay used: immunoSEQ multiplex PCR; TCRdb lists only in-frame clones, some missing. The sample consists of approximately 85,000 clones, just under 95% of them appearing once. General observations from the study: Early declines in HvG clones that occurred post-transplant were associated with peak circulating GvH clone levels. Marrow from the recipient contained GvH clones, some of which had appeared first in ileum or blood.

The receptor was isolated from a human donor who was the organ donor for an intestinal transplant. The material sequenced was unstimulated CD8+ T cells sorted from spleen or lymph node cells, taken before transplant. The rearrangement uses TRBV2 and TRBJ2-1, with no clear D. The CDR3 loop is CASSEIASNDEQFF. CDR3 nucleotide sequence: TGTGCCAGCAGTGAAATAGCCAGTAACGATGAGCAGTTCTTC.